The subject of this entry is one T cell receptor beta chain. This table comes from immunoSEQ multiplex PCR, and its TCRdb copy is limited to in-frame clones, with some not included. The data show over 55,000 clones, with 90% to 97% seen just once and approximately 0.9% held by the top ten. The CDR3 is 15 amino acids. The ends were cut back, 4 bases at V and 3 bases at J, with 15 bases in the middle. Germline CDR1 reads SGHKS; CDR2 reads YYEKEE (reference sequence). This sample is drawn from a study of cytomegalovirus exposure and HLA in healthy donors. The specimen was PBMCs. The V gene is TRBV5-5, the J gene TRBJ2-3; TRBD1 is a possible D gene (7 bases). The sequence derives from a man aged 18-30 years in good health and CMV-seronegative. The CDR3 reads CASSPGGLRTDTQYF. The CDR3 nucleotides read TGTGCCAGCAGCCCAGGGGGGTTACGGACAGATACGCAGTATTTT.